Sequencing of this TCR beta chain was carried out in a study of shared clonotypes between healthy human individuals (dated by TCRdb to between 2020 and 2021). A note on the overall study: The cohort comprised a couple of women and a few men aged 18 to 49 years. To estimate repertoire size and how much clonotypes are shared between individuals, the study performed deep sequencing of blood TCR repertoires from a few healthy adults. Libraries were prepared and TCR repertoires were sequenced by different laboratories using diverse techniques, in order to increase sequencing depth and limit assay-specific biases. Leukapheresis yielded between about 0.94 and 9 billion PBMCs per donor. For each donor, CD4 naive and CD4 memory were each run on three plates, CD8 naive on two plates, and CD8 memory on one plate.

As encoded in the germline V gene (reference sequence), CDR1 is SEHNR while CDR2 is FQNEAQ. At the junction V is shortened by 1 base and J by 6 bases, with 13 bases in between. The CDR3 has 16 amino acids, counting the end cysteine and phenylalanine. Only the CDR3 DNA is retained, 48 bases long and in frame from the first base. This clone was recorded once. There is no known antigen for this receptor. One base away there is no much larger clone; base qualities are not given. TCR CDR3 regions were amplified from genomic DNA by multiplex PCR using the deep immunoSEQ assay. Extracted genomic DNA from each cell subset was spread evenly across all wells of several immunoSEQ 96-well plates, with each plate serving as a replicate. Each replicate PCR for sorted subsets received about 220 ng genomic DNA, equal to roughly 33,000 T cell genomes. The purified libraries were quantified using a Qubit 3.0 fluorometer, sized with a Bioanalyzer 2100, and then quantified again using the KAPA Library Quantification kit. Every immunoSEQ 96-well plate was sequenced on a dedicated single-read 150-cycle Illumina NextSeq 550 flow cell. On the study's bioinformatics: Because the immunoSEQ output held only junctional sequences and lacked quality scores, the filtering could not match the filtering applied to full-length reads. Sequences were annotated with PyIR, a Python wrapper for IgBLAST v1.9, and V/J genes and CDR3 were assigned using IMGT germline references. Reads were removed for weak V/J assignments (E-value above 1e-6), missing CDR3, stop codons, out-of-frame junctions, or ambiguous translated residues. V3J clonotypes were defined as sequences sharing an identical inferred V gene, J gene, and CDR3 amino acid sequence. Percentage overlap between repertoires was computed as shared unique clonotypes divided by the size of the smaller repertoire. Richness of each repertoire was evaluated using RTK rarefaction, the Chao1 estimator, and Recon v2.1 estimates of unobserved clonotypes. Generation probabilities for all TCRbeta clonotypes obtained by the gDNA method from a handful of donors were computed using OLGA. Held by TCRdb, this immuneACCESS table contains in-frame sequences only and omits some clones. Under half of the omission traces to an unresolved V gene where checked; the cause of the rest is unknown. That table furnishes V, J and clone size, whereas the DNA furnished D and trimming. The sample yields some 1 million clones; about 75% were counted once. The top ten constitute 1.4% of the sample.

Paper-wide results and their limitations: Based on pairwise subsampling, the degree of clonotype sharing among donors was expected to be affected by sequencing depth. Approximately 4.8% of naive CD4, 3% to 4% of naive CD8, roughly 2.4% of memory CD4, and over 0.35% of memory CD8 clonotypes were shared across four donors. Because the study included only a small number of donors, the genetic and exposure-history diversity represented was limited. Naive subsets generally had larger estimated clonotype richness than memory subsets did. Sampling was restricted to blood, and TCR repertoires in tissues likely differ from the TCR repertoires found in blood. Even with the large sequencing depth, rarefaction of the sorted-subset datasets indicated that sequencing was incomplete. Compared with non-shared clonotypes, the clonotypes found in all four sorted-subset donors had higher generation probabilities.

The donors were healthy, HIV-negative adults who had no recently reported acute infections or vaccinations. Every donor was a Caucasian adult residing in Nashville, Tennessee, USA. CD4+ T cells were enriched by magnetic negative selection, after which naive cells were positively selected on CD45RA and the negative fraction was taken as the memory subset. After blood collection by leukapheresis, PBMCs were isolated using Ficoll-Histopaque density gradient centrifugation and then cryopreserved in the vapor phase of liquid nitrogen. Analytical flow cytometry was used to check the purity and quantity of each magnetically sorted T cell population. Genomic DNA was isolated from each sorted fraction and quantified by UV absorbance on a Nanodrop 2000c.

The chain links TRBV7-9 with TRBJ1-6; no D gene can be assigned with confidence. This clonotype was obtained from a man aged 18 to 35 in good health. Sequenced material: memory CD4+ T cells sorted from blood. This sample's cell subset or site label indicates: CD45RA-negative fraction. The DNA sequence is as follows: TGTGCCAGCAGCTTAGGTGGTCAACGAGGTAATTCACCCCTCCACTTT. The resulting protein is CASSLGGQRGNSPLHF.